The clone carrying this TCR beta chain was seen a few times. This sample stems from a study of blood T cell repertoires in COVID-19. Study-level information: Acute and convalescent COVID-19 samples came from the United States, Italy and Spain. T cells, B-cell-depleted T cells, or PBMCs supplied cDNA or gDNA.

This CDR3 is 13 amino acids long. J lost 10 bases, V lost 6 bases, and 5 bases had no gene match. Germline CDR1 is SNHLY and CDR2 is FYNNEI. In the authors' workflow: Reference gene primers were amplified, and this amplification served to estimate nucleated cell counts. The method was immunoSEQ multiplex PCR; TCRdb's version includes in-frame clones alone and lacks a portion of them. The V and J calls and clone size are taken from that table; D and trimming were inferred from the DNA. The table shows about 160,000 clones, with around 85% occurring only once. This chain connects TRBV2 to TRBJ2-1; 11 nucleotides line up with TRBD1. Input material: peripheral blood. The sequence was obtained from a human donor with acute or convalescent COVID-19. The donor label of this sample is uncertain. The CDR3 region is CASRSGQGGEQFF. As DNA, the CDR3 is TGTGCCAGCAGATCGGGACAGGGGGGAGAGCAGTTCTTC.